A single sample is the source of the 19 T cell receptor beta chains below, sequenced in a study of T cell repertoires in cytomegalovirus infection. TCRdb re-analysed the reads in MiXCR, keeping a single row per CDR3 protein. The sample includes 270,000 or so distinct CDR3 sequences, approximately 17% of them seen just once. The sequencing sample was made of CD8+ T cells from PBMCs. The receptors were gathered from a human donor in good health (CMV status not recorded). Some clones in this sample may be carry-over from other donors' samples.

The sample holds a few counts of this clonotype. This sequence joins TRBV11-2 and TRBJ2-3; D possibly corresponds to TRBD1 (6 bases). The ends were cut back, 3 bases at V and 6 bases at J, with 16 bases in the middle. This CDR3 has 15 amino acids. Germline CDR1 SGHAT, CDR2 FQNNGV. The CDR3, as DNA: TGTGCCAGCAGCTTGGCAGGGGTTGTGGGGGATACGCAGTATTTT. It encodes CASSLAGVVGDTQYF.

V usage is TRBV3-1 and J usage is TRBJ2-3; TRBD2 aligns across 11 bases. The germline V gene has CDR1 LGHDT and CDR2 YNNKEL (reference sequence). J gave up 2 bases and V 3 bases, and 19 bases lay outside the gene matches. CDR3 length equals 21 residues. The CDR3, as DNA: TGTGCCAGCAGCCATCTGTCCGGTCTAGCGGGGGGACATGCCTACACAGATACGCAGTATTTT. This gives the protein CASSHLSGLAGGHAYTDTQYF.

This clonotype was counted ten times or more. The V call is TRBV4-1, the J call TRBJ2-1; 8 bases fit TRBD1. CDR1 and CDR2 from the germline V gene are MGHRA and YSYEKL. The CDR3 covers 15 residues. The V and J ends lost 4 bases and 3 bases, in that order; junction bases with no gene match: 5. The CDR3 bases are TGCGCCAGCAGCCCCCGACAGGGGATCTACAATGAGCAGTTCTTC. Amino acids: CASSPRQGIYNEQFF.

The chain joins TRBV5-6 to TRBJ2-7, with D tentatively TRBD1 (6 bases). The length of the CDR3 is 12 residues. Germline CDR1 reads SGHDT; CDR2 reads YYEEEE. With 5 bases removed from V and 5 bases from J, the gap between germline ends came to 11 bases. The CDR3 loop is CASSSQGDEQYF. The CDR3 DNA sequence: TGTGCCAGCAGTTCACAGGGAGACGAGCAGTACTTC.

The V call is TRBV6-5, the J call TRBJ1-1; the D is unclear. The V end was cut by 0 bases, the J end by 3 bases, with 5 bases between. Germline CDR1 reads MNHEY; CDR2 reads SVGAGI. This CDR3 region has 13 residues. The CDR3 DNA follows: TGTGCCAGCAGTTACTCGCAGTACACTGAAGCTTTCTTT. It codes for CASSYSQYTEAFF.

The sample holds a few counts of this clonotype. The CDR3 region is CASSLPQDREATEAFF. In DNA form, the CDR3 reads TGTGCCAGCAGCCTACCGCAGGACAGGGAGGCCACTGAAGCTTTCTTT. J is TRBJ1-1 and V is TRBV7-9; 8 nucleotides match TRBD1. Germline assignment: CDR1 SEHNR and CDR2 FQNEAQ (reference sequence). CDR3 length: 16 amino acids. Trimming removed 5 bases from V and 4 bases from J; junction bases left unmatched: 12.

The chain recombines TRBV28 with TRBJ2-7; the D call may be TRBD1 or TRBD2 (5 bases each). Trimming left V 3 bases short and J 7 bases short, with 13 bases between. The CDR3 has 13 amino acids. Germline V gives CDR1 MDHEN, CDR2 SYDVKM. The CDR3 sequence is CASSFGGLGEQYF. Written as DNA, the CDR3 is TGTGCCAGCAGTTTTGGGGGTTTGGGGGAGCAGTACTTC.

This clonotype was picked up many times. The chain uses TRBV7-9 and TRBJ1-4; TRBD1 matches 7 bases. Germline V lookup: CDR1 SEHNR, CDR2 FQNEAQ (reference sequence). The CDR3 loop spans 13 amino acids. V shed 4 bases and J 8 bases; nucleotides not matched to a gene: 4. Written as DNA, the CDR3 is TGTGCCAGCAGCTCCCCGGGACAGGAAAAACTGTTTTTT. This sequence encodes CASSSPGQEKLFF.

This clonotype was picked up many times. The V gene is TRBV4-3, the J gene TRBJ1-1; no clear D gene. The CDR3 extends over 14 amino acids. Per germline, CDR1 LGHNA and CDR2 YSLEER. Trimming cost V 0 bases and J 1 base, with 6 bases left between them. CDR3 protein: CASSQDGENTEAFF. CDR3 DNA sequence: TGCGCCAGCAGCCAAGATGGGGAGAACACTGAAGCTTTCTTT.

Of note for this clonotype: A much larger clone is a single base away; this may be a read error. The chain employs TRBV7-6 and TRBJ2-1; D is possibly TRBD2 (5 bases). The CDR3 totals 16 residues. Germline values: CDR1 SGHVS, CDR2 FNYEAQ. CDR3 region: CASSLSPSKTYNVQFF. Written as DNA, the CDR3 is TGTGCCAGCAGCTTATCTCCTAGCAAGACCTACAATGTGCAGTTCTTC. The full variable domain, completed using reference TRBV7-6 and TRBJ2-1, is GAGVSQSPRYKVTKRGQDVALRCDPISGHVSLYWYRQALGQGPEFLTYFNYEAQQDKSGLPNDRFSAERPEGSISTLTIQRTEQRDSAMYRCASSLSPSKTYNVQFFGPGTRLTVL.

V usage is TRBV6-2 or TRBV6-3 and J usage is TRBJ1-6; D gene ambiguous. V was cut by 0 bases and J by 9 bases, with 6 bases left in between. This CDR3 is built from 13 residues. The germline CDR1 and CDR2 sequences are MNHEY and SVGEGT. CDR3 protein: CASSYSPVSPLHF. The CDR3 nucleotides are TGTGCCAGCAGTTACTCTCCGGTTTCACCCCTCCACTTT.

This clonotype was counted at least ten times. The CDR3 DNA reads TGTGCCAGCAGCTTAGGACAAGGTTTCGCCGATACGCAGTATTTT. This encodes CASSLGQGFADTQYF. The chain has TRBV7-6 and TRBJ2-3; D gene ambiguous. The CDR3 spans 15 residues. Germline CDR1 and CDR2: SGHVS and FNYEAQ. Trimming pared 1 base from V and 6 bases from J, leaving 14 bases between.

This clonotype was detected many times. This sequence joins TRBV7-9 and TRBJ1-1, with 12 nucleotides matching TRBD1. CDR1 and CDR2 (germline): SEHNR, FQNEAQ (reference sequence). This CDR3 has 17 amino acids. The V gene end was trimmed by 3 bases and the J gene end by 4 bases; junction bases not matched to a gene: 9. CDR3 coding DNA: TGTGCCAGCAGCTTTAGCCCGGGACAGGGGGCCGGCACTGAAGCTTTCTTT. Protein sequence: CASSFSPGQGAGTEAFF.

The chain uses TRBV24-1 and TRBJ1-2; tentatively, D is TRBD1 (5 bases). The CDR3 covers 12 residues. Germline CDR1 KGHDR, CDR2 SFDVKD. Trimming left V 3 bases short and J 8 bases short, with 9 bases between. In DNA, the CDR3 is TGTGCCACCAGTGATCGAGGGGAAGGCTACACCTTC. Its translation is CATSDRGEGYTF.

The chain joins TRBV5-1 to TRBJ1-2; possible D gene TRBD1, 5 bases. Germline assignment: CDR1 SGHRS and CDR2 YFSETQ. This CDR3 spans 16 amino acids. V was cut by 0 bases and J by 6 bases, with 18 bases left in between. The DNA of the CDR3 is TGCGCCAGCAGCTTGGGGGGCCAGATGAGATTGGATGGCTACACCTTC. Amino acid sequence: CASSLGGQMRLDGYTF.

This clonotype was detected only a few times. V is TRBV7-9 and J is TRBJ2-1; 9 bases are shared with TRBD2. V was clipped by 5 bases and J by 9 bases; unmatched bases: 17. The length of the CDR3 is 17 residues. Germline V CDR1 and CDR2: SEHNR, FQNEAQ (reference sequence). CDR3 loop: CASSHTTSLAGSSEQFF. The CDR3 DNA reads as TGTGCCAGCAGCCATACGACCTCCCTAGCGGGGTCGAGTGAGCAGTTCTTC.

The rearrangement uses TRBV19 and TRBJ1-2; 7 positions match TRBD1. The CDR3 consists of 14 residues. J gave up 3 bases and V 8 bases, and 9 bases lay outside the gene matches. Germline lookup yields CDR1 LNHDA and CDR2 SQIVND (reference sequence). The CDR3, as DNA: TGTGCCAGTCACCGTGGACAGGTAGACTATGGCTACACCTTC. Protein product: CASHRGQVDYGYTF.

This clonotype was counted a few times. The chain uses TRBV27 and TRBJ2-3; D gene unclear. The CDR3 is 16 amino acids. The V gene's germline CDR1 is MNHEY and CDR2 SMNVEV (reference sequence). V lost 4 bases and J lost 6, with 20 bases in between. This CDR3 is CASSSAPAFAFDTQYF. CDR3 DNA sequence: TGTGCCAGCAGTTCCGCCCCGGCCTTCGCGTTCGATACGCAGTATTTT.

The rearrangement joins TRBV6-2 or TRBV6-3 to TRBJ2-7; D may correspond to TRBD1 or TRBD2 (5 bases each). CDR1 and CDR2 from the germline V gene are MNHEY and SVGEGT. CDR3 size: 14 residues. V lost 2 bases and J lost 7, with 15 bases in between. The CDR3 DNA sequence: TGTGCCAGCAGTTACCCGGGGCACCTTCGAGAGCAGTACTTC. The encoded protein is CASSYPGHLREQYF.